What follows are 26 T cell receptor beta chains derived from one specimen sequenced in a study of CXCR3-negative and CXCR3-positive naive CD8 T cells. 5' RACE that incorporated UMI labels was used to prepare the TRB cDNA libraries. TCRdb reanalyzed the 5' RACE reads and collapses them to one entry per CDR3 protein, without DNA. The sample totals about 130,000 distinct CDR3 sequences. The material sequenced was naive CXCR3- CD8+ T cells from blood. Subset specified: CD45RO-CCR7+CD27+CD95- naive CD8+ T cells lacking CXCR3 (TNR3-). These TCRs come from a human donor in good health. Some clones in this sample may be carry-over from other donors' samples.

Here the CDR3 reads CASAFGSGTYNEQFF. The chain is built from TRBV12-5 and TRBJ2-1. This CDR3 region has 15 residues. Looked up from germline, CDR1 is LGHNT and CDR2 is FRNRAP. The variable domain in full, with the rest retrieved from reference TRBV12-5 and TRBJ2-1, is DARVTQTPRHKVTEMGQEVTMRCQPILGHNTVFWYRQTMMQGLELLAYFRNRAPLDDSGMPKDRFSAEMPDATLATLKIQPSEPRDSAVYFCASAFGSGTYNEQFFGPGTRLTVL.

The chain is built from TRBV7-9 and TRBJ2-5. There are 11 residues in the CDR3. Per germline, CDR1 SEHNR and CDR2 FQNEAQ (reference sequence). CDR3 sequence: CASSFYETQYF.

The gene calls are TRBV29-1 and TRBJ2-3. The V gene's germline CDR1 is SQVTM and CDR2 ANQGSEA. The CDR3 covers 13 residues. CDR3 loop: CSVDADSTDTQYF.

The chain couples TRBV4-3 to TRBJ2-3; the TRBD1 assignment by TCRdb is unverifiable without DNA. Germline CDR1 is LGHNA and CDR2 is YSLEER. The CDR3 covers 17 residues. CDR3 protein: CASSQDLSPTSTDTQYF.

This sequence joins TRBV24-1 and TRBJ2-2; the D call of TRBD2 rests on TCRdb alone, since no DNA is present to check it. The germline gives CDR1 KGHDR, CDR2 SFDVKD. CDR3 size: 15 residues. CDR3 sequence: CATSDSTLETGELFF.

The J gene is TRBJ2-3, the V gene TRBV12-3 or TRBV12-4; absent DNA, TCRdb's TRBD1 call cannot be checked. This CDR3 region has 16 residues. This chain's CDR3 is CASSPPREGSADTQYF.

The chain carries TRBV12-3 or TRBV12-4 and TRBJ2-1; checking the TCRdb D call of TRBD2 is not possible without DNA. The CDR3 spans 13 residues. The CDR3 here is CARVSGERNEQFF.

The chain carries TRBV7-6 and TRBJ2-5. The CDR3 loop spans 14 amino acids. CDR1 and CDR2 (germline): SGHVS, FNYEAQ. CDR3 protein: CASSHASAQETQYF.

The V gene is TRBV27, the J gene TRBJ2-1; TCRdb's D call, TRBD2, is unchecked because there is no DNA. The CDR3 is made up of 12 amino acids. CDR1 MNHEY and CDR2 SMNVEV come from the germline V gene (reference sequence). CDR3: CARTWRGVEKFF.

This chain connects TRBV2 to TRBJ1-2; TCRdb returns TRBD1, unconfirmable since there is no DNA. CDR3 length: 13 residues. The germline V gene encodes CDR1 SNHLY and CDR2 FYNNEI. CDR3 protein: CASSASGAYGYTF.

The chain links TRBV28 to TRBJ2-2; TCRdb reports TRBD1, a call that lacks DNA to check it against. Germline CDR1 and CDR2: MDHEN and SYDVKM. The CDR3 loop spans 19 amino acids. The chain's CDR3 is CASSSTDLFRLVPTGELFF.

CDR3 in amino acids: CASSFGQGDTQYF. This sequence joins TRBV5-1 and TRBJ2-3. This CDR3 has 13 amino acids. Germline V gene lookup returns CDR1 SGHRS and CDR2 YFSETQ.

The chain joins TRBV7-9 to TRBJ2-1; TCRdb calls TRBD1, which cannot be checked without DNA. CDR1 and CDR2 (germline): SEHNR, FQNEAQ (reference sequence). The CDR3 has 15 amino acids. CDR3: CASSATGTSYNEQFF. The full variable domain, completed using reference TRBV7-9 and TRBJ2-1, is DTGVSQNPRHKITKRGQNVTFRCDPISEHNRLYWYRQTLGQGPEFLTYFQNEAQLEKSRLLSDRFSAERPKGSFSTLEIQRTEQGDSAMYLCASSATGTSYNEQFFGPGTRLTVL.

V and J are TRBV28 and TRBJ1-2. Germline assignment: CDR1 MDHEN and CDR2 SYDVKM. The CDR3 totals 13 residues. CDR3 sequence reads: CAISLVEDYGYTF.

The CDR3 here is CSAPTGIEQYF. This chain connects TRBV20-1 to TRBJ2-7. The germline V gene encodes CDR1 DFQATT and CDR2 SNEGSKA (reference sequence). The CDR3 is 11 residues long.

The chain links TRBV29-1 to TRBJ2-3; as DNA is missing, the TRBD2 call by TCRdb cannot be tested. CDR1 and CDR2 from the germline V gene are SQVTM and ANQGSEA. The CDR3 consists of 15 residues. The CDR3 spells CSVPFSGRSTDTQYF.

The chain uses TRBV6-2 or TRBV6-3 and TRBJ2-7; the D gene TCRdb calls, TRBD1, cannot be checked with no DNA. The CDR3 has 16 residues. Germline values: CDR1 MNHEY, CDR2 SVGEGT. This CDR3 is CASSYRDILGFYEQYF.

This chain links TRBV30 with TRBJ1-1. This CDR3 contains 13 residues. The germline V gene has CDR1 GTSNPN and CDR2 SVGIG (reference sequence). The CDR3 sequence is CAWSVGSNTEAFF.

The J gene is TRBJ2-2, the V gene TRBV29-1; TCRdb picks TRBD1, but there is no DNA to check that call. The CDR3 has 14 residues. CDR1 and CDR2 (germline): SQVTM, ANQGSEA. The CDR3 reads CSVVADSNTGELFF.

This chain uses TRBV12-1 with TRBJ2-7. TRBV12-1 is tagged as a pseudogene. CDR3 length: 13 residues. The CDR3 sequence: CASSFYSSYEQYF.

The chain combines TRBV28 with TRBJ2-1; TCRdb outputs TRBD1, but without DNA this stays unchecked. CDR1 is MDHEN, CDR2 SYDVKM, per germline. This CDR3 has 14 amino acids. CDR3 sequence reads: CASTPGTEFNEQFF.

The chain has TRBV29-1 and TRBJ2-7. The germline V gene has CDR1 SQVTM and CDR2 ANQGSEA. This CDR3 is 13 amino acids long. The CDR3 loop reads CSVEDRLSYEQYF.

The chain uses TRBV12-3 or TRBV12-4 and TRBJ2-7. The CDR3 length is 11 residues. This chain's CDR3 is CASSFNGEQYF.

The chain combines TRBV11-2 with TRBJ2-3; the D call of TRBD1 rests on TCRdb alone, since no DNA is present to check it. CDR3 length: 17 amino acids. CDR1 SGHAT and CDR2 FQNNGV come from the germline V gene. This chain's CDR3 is CASSVRGGRAGTDTQYF.

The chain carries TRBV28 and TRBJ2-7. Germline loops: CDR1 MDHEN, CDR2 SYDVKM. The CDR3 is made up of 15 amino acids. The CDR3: CASSLTPRGSYEQYF.

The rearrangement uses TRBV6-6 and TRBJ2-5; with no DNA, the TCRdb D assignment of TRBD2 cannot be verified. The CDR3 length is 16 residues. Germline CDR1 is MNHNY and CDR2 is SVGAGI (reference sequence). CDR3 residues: CASWRAPNLRQETQYF.